The clone carrying this TCR beta chain turned up a few times. The target antigen is unknown. This specimen belongs to a study of cytomegalovirus exposure and HLA in healthy donors. Broader study findings: There were some public TCRs occurring in many donors, but most TCR sequences were rare. Reports indicated that the classifier achieved high specificity and sensitivity in diagnosing cytomegalovirus status.

Sequencing used immunoSEQ multiplex PCR; TCRdb keeps in-frame clones, though not all of them. The table lists about 330,000 clones, about nine tenths of them singletons. V shed 4 bases, J shed 4 bases, and the junction held 10 bases outside the gene matches. The CDR3 sequence is 16 residues long. Germline CDR1 and CDR2: PRHDT and FYEKMQ (reference sequence). Source material: PBMCs. This TCR derives from a woman aged 25 to 45 in good health and CMV-seropositive. This chain connects TRBV13 to TRBJ2-7, with TRBD1 identical over 10 bases. The CDR3 DNA follows: TGTGCCAGCAGCTCCCCGACCGGGACAGGGGTTTACGAGCAGTACTTC. Translated: CASSSPTGTGVYEQYF.